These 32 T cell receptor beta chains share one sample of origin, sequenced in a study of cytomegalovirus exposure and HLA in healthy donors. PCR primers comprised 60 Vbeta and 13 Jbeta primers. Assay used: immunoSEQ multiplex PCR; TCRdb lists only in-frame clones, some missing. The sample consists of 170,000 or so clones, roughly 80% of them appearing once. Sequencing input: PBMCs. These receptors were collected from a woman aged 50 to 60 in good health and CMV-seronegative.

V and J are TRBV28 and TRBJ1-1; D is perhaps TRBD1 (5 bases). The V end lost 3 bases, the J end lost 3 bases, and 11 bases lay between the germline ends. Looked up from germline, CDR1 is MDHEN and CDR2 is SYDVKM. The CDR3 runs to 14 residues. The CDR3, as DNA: TGTGCCAGCAGTTTTGCAGGGAGGTACACTGAAGCTTTCTTT. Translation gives CASSFAGRYTEAFF.

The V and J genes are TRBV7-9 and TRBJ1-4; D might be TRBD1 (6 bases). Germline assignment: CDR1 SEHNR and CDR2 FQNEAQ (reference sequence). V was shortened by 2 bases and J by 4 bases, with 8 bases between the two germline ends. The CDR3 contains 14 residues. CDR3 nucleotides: TGTGCCAGCAGCTTACGACAGGTTAATGAAAAACTGTTTTTT. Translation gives CASSLRQVNEKLFF.

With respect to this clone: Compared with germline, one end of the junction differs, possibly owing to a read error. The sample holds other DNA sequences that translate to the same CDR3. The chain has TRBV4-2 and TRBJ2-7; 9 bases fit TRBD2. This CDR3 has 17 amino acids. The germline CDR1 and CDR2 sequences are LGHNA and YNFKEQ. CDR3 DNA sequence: TGTGCCAGCAGTCAAGGAGGTACGGCGGGAGGGGGTTACGAGCAGTACTTC. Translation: CASSQGGTAGGGYEQYF.

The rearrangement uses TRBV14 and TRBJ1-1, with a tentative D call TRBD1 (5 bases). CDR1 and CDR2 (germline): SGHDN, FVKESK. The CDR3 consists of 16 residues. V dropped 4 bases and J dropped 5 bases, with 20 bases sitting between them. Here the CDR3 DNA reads TGTGCCAGCAGCCCACTTGGGGCAGGGTTTGGTACTGAAGCTTTCTTT. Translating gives CASSPLGAGFGTEAFF.

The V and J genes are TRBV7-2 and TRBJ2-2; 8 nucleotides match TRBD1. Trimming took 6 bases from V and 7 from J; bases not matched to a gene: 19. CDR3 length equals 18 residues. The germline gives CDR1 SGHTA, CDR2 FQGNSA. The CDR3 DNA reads TGTGCCAGCAGACGCGGAGGGGCGACAGGGGAACGAGGCGGGGAGCTGTTTTTT. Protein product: CASRRGGATGERGGELFF. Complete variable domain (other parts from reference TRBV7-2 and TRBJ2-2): GAGVSQSPSNKVTEKGKDVELRCDPISGHTALYWYRQSLGQGLEFLIYFQGNSAPDKSGLPSDRFSAERTGGSVSTLTIQRTQQEDSAVYLCASRRGGATGERGGELFFGEGSRLTVL.

CDR3 bases: TGTGCCAGCAGCTTAACTGGATGGGGCGAGCAGTACTTC. Encoded protein: CASSLTGWGEQYF. The rearrangement uses TRBV11-2 and TRBJ2-5; no clear D. The J call may be mistaken, given a closer DNA end match to TRBJ2-7. The CDR3 is 13 residues long. From germline, CDR1 is SGHAT and CDR2 FQNNGV.

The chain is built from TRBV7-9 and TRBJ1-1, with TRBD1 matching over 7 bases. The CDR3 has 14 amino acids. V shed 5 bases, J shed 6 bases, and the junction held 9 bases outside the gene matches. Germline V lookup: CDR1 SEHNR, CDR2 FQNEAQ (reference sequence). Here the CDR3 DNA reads TGTGCCAGCAGCCAAGGAACAGGGGAGGCTGAAGCTTTCTTT. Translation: CASSQGTGEAEAFF.

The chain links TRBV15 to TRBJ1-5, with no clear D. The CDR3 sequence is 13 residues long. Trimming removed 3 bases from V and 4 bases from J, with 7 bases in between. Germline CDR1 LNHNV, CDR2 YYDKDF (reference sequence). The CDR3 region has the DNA TGTGCCACCAGCAGCCCTATAAATCAGCCCCAGCATTTT. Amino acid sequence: CATSSPINQPQHF.

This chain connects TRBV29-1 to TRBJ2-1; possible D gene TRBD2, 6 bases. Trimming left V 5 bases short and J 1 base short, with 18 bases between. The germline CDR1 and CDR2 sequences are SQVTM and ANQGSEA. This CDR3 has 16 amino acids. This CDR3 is CSVRTRGRGSYNEQFF. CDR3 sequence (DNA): TGCAGCGTTAGAACGCGGGGACGGGGTTCCTACAATGAGCAGTTCTTC.

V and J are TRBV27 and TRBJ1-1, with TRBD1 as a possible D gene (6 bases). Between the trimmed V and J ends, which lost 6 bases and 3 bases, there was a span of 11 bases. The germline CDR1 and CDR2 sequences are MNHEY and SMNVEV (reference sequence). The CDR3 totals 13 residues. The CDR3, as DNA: TGTGCCAGCAGCCTCCAGGGGTACACTGAAGCTTTCTTT. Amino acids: CASSLQGYTEAFF.

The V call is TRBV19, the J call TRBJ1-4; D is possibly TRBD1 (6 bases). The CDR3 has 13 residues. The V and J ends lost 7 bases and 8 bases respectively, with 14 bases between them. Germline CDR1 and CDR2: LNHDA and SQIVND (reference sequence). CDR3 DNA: TGTGCCAGTATCGGCGGGGGGCGGGAAAAACTGTTTTTT. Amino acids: CASIGGGREKLFF.

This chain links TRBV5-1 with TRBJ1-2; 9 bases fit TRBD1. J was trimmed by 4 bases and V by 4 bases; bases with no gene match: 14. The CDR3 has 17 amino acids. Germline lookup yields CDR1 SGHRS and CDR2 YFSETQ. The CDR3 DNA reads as TGCGCCAGCAGCCCTAACCCCGACAGGGGGATTATCTATGGCTACACCTTC. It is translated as CASSPNPDRGIIYGYTF.

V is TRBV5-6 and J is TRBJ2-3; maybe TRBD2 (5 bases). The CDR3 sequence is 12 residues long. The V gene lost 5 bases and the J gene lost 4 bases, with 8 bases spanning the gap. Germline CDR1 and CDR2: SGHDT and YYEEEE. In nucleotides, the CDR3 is TGTGCCAGCAGTTATAGCGCAGATACGCAGTATTTT. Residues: CASSYSADTQYF.

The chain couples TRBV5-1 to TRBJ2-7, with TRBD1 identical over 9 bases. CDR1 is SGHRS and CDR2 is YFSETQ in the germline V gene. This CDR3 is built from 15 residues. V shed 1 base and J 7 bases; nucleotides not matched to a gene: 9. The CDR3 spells CASSLNTGGAEEQYF. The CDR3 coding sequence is TGCGCCAGCAGCTTGAACACAGGGGGCGCGGAAGAGCAGTACTTC. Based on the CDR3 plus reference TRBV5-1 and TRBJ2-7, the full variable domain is KAGVTQTPRYLIKTRGQQVTLSCSPISGHRSVSWYQQTPGQGLQFLFEYFSETQRNKGNFPGRFSGRQFSNSRSEMNVSTLELGDSALYLCASSLNTGGAEEQYFGPGTRLTVT.

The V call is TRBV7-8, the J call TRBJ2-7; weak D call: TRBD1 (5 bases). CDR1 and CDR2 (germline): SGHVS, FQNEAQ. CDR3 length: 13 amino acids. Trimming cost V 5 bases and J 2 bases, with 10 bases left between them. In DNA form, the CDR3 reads TGTGCCAGCAGCGCTAGGACAACCTACGAGCAGTACTTC. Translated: CASSARTTYEQYF.

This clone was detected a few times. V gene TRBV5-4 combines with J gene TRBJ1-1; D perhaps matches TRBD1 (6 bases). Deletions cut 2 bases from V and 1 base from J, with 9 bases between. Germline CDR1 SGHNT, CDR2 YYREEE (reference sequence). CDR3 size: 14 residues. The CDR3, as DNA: TGTGCCAGCAGCTTTTTGGACAGGAACACTGAAGCTTTCTTT. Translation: CASSFLDRNTEAFF.

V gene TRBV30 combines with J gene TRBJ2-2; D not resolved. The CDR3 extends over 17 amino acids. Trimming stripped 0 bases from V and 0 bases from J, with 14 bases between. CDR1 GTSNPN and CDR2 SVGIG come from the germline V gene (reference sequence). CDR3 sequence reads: CAWSVLIGGTNTGELFF. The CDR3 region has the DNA TGTGCCTGGAGTGTACTAATCGGCGGAACGAACACCGGGGAGCTGTTTTTT.

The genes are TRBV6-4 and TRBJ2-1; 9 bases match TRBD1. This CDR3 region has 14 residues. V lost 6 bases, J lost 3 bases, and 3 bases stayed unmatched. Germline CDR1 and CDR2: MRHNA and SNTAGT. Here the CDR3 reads CASSGQGSYNEQFF. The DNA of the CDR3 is TGTGCCAGCAGCGGACAGGGGAGCTACAATGAGCAGTTCTTC.

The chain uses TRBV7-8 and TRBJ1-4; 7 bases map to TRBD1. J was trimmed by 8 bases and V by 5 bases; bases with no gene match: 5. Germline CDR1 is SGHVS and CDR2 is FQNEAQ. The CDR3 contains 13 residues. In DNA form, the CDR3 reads TGTGCCAGCAGCCTGGGACAGAAAGAAAAACTGTTTTTT. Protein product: CASSLGQKEKLFF.

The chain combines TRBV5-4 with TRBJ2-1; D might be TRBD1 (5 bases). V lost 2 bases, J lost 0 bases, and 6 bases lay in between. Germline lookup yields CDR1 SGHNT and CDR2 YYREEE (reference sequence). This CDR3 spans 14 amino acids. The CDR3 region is CASSFRGSYNEQFF. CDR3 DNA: TGTGCCAGCAGCTTTAGGGGCTCCTACAATGAGCAGTTCTTC.

The CDR3 nucleotides are TGTGCCAGCAGTTTCTTCTGGGCTCTTACGCCGGGACTAGCGGACCAAGAGACCCAGTACTTC. The encoded protein is CASSFFWALTPGLADQETQYF. The chain is built from TRBV28 and TRBJ2-5; TRBD2 matches 11 bases. The J segment lost 0 bases and the V segment lost 3 bases, leaving 18 bases of the junction unmatched. Germline CDR1 MDHEN, CDR2 SYDVKM. This CDR3 has 21 residues.

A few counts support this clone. For the CDR3, the DNA is TGTGCCTGGAGTCGGACTAGCTCAGATACGCAGTATTTT. Translation gives CAWSRTSSDTQYF. The chain uses TRBV30 and TRBJ2-3; 8 nucleotides match TRBD2. CDR3 length equals 13 residues. Per germline, CDR1 GTSNPN and CDR2 SVGIG (reference sequence). The V gene end was trimmed by 2 bases and the J gene end by 4 bases; junction bases not matched to a gene: 2.

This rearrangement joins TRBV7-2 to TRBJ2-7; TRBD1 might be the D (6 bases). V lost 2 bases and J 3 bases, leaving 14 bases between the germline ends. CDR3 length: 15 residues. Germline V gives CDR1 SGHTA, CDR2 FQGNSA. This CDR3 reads CASSLFPDRGYEQYF. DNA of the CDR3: TGTGCCAGCAGCTTATTTCCGGACAGAGGCTACGAGCAGTACTTC.

The CDR3 protein is CASSLVGTFNEKLFF. In DNA form, the CDR3 reads TGCGCCAGCAGCTTGGTTGGGACATTTAATGAAAAACTGTTTTTT. The chain employs TRBV5-1 and TRBJ1-4; maybe TRBD1 (6 bases). The CDR3 contains 15 residues. Trimming stripped 0 bases from V and 4 bases from J, with 10 bases between. Germline assignment: CDR1 SGHRS and CDR2 YFSETQ.

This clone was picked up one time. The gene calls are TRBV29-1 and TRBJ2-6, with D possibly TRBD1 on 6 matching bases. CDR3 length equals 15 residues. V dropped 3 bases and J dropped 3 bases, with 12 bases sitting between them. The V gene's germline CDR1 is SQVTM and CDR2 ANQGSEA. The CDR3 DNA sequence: TGCAGCGTTGAGAACAGGGCCCGTGGGGCCAACGTCCTGACTTTC. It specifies CSVENRARGANVLTF.

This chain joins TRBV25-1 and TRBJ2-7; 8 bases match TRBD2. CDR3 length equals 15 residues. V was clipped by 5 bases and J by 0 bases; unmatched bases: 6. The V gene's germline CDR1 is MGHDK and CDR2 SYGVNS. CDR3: CASSPRLARSYEQYF. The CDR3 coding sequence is TGTGCCAGCAGTCCCCGACTAGCGCGCTCCTACGAGCAGTACTTC.

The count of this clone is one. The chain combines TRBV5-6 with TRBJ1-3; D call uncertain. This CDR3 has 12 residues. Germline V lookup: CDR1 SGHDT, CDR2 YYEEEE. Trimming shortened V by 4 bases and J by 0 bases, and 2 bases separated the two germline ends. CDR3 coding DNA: TGTGCCAGCAGCCACTCTGGAAACACCATATATTTT. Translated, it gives CASSHSGNTIYF.

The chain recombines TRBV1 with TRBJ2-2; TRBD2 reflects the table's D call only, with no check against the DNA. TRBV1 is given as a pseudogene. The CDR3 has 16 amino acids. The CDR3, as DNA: TGCACCAGCAGCCAAGAGAGCGGGAGGAACACCGGGGAGCTGTTTTTT. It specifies CTSSQESGRNTGELFF.

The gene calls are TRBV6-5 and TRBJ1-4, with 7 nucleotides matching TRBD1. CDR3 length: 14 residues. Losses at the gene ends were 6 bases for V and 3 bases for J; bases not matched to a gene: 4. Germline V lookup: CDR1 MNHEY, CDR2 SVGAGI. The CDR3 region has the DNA TGTGCCAGCAGACGACAGGGACCTAATGAAAAACTGTTTTTT. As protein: CASRRQGPNEKLFF.

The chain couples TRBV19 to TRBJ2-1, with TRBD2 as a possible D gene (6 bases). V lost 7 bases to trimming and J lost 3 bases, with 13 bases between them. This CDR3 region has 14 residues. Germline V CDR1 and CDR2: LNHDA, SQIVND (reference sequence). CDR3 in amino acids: CASKGAGNYNEQFF. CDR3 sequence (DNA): TGTGCCAGTAAGGGTGCGGGGAACTACAATGAGCAGTTCTTC.

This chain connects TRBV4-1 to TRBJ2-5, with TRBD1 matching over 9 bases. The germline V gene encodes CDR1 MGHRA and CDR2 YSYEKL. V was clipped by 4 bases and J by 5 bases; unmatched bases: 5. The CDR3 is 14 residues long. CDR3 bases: TGCGCCAGCAGCCCACAGGGGGCGGGGGAGACCCAGTACTTC. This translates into CASSPQGAGETQYF.

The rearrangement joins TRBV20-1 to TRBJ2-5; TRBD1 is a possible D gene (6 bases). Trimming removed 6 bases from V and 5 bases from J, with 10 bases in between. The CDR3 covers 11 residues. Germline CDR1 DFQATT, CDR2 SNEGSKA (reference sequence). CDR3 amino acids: CSASGVETQYF. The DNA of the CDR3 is TGCAGTGCATCAGGGGTTGAGACCCAGTACTTC.